Presented here are 3 T cell receptor beta chains from one specimen sequenced in a study of shared clonotypes between healthy human individuals. Sequenced by immunoSEQ multiplex PCR; TCRdb stores in-frame clones only, minus some. Seen here are more than 400,000 clones, about 72% observed once, and the top ten hold around 13%. The sample was PBMCs. These TCRs come from a middle-aged woman in good health. Some clones in this sample may be carry-over from other donors' samples.

The genes are TRBV7-2 and TRBJ2-5; D is unclear. The V end lost 5 bases, the J end lost 5 bases, and 18 bases lay between the germline ends. The V gene's germline CDR1 is SGHTA and CDR2 FQGNSA. CDR3 length: 15 amino acids. CDR3 sequence (DNA): TGTGCCAGCAGCCCTGGCTGGACCAATATGGAGACCCAGTACTTC. Amino acid sequence: CASSPGWTNMETQYF.

The chain couples TRBV25-1 to TRBJ2-1; TRBD2 aligns across 8 bases. The CDR3 covers 15 residues. Per the germline V gene, CDR1 is MGHDK and CDR2 is SYGVNS. V trimming: 4 bases; J trimming: 7 bases; junction bases outside the gene matches: 9. This CDR3 is CASSVIAGRPNEQFF. The CDR3 DNA reads as TGTGCCAGCAGTGTCATAGCGGGACGCCCGAATGAGCAGTTCTTC. The full variable domain, completed using reference TRBV25-1 and TRBJ2-1, is EADIYQTPRYLVIGTGKKITLECSQTMGHDKMYWYQQDPGMELHLIHYSYGVNSTEKGDLSSESTVSRIRTEHFPLTLESARPSHTSQYLCASSVIAGRPNEQFFGPGTRLTVL.

This chain uses TRBV28 with TRBJ1-4; TRBD1 agrees at 8 bases. CDR3 length: 15 amino acids. In germline, CDR1 is MDHEN, CDR2 SYDVKM. V lost 6 bases, J lost 7 bases, and 10 bases stayed unmatched. The CDR3 is CASSEGAGGSEKLFF. For the CDR3, the DNA is TGTGCCAGCAGCGAGGGAGCAGGGGGCAGTGAAAAACTGTTTTTT.